These 14 T cell receptor beta chains were all obtained from the same sample, sequenced in a study of T cells in localized non-small cell lung cancer. Clones were sequenced by immunoSEQ multiplex PCR, and TCRdb holds only the in-frame ones, with some missing. The sample lists 90,000 or so clones, 87% occurring once. Source: peripheral blood, taken before any cancer treatment. Source of these receptors: a man aged 35-75 years with stage I squamous cell lung carcinoma.

V and J are TRBV15 and TRBJ2-3, with 7 bases matching TRBD2. Germline V CDR1 and CDR2: LNHNV, YYDKDF (reference sequence). Trimming cost V 0 bases and J 7 bases; bases outside gene matches: 16. The CDR3 has 18 amino acids. This chain's CDR3 is CATSRDTPGGALGYTQYF. As DNA, the CDR3 is TGTGCCACCAGCAGAGATACCCCGGGGGGAGCCTTAGGGTATACGCAGTATTTT.

This clone has only a few counts. V is TRBV19 and J is TRBJ1-5; TRBD1 aligns across 10 bases. The CDR3 covers 15 residues. The germline gives CDR1 LNHDA, CDR2 SQIVND (reference sequence). Trimming took 5 bases from V and 6 from J; bases not matched to a gene: 7. The CDR3 nucleotides are TGTGCCAGTAGTGTCGACAGGGGGCAGGGTCAGCCCCAGCATTTT. It codes for CASSVDRGQGQPQHF.

The rearrangement uses TRBV18 and TRBJ1-1; no clear D. The CDR3 has 13 amino acids. Germline V gives CDR1 KGHSH, CDR2 LQKENI. Trimming pared 6 bases from V and 5 bases from J, leaving 13 bases between. The CDR3 loop reads CASSQISGTEAFF. The CDR3 nucleotides are TGTGCCAGCTCCCAAATCTCGGGAACTGAAGCTTTCTTT.

V is TRBV5-4 and J is TRBJ1-1; possibly TRBD1 for D (5 bases). The germline V and J ends were trimmed by 0 bases and 1 base, with 7 bases remaining between them. The CDR3 consists of 14 residues. Germline values: CDR1 SGHNT, CDR2 YYREEE (reference sequence). In DNA, the CDR3 is TGTGCCAGCAGCTTGGGACAGACGAACACTGAAGCTTTCTTT. Translation gives CASSLGQTNTEAFF.

V gene TRBV7-2 combines with J gene TRBJ2-1, with D maybe TRBD1 (5 bases). CDR3 length equals 15 residues. In germline, CDR1 is SGHTA, CDR2 FQGNSA. V gave up 5 bases and J gave up 7 bases, with 18 bases separating them. CDR3 residues: CASSPIPLQANEQFF. The CDR3 DNA sequence: TGTGCCAGCAGCCCCATTCCATTACAGGCAAATGAGCAGTTCTTC.

J is TRBJ2-5 and V is TRBV5-5; D remains ambiguous. V gave up 2 bases and J gave up 4 bases, with 9 bases separating them. Germline CDR1 SGHKS, CDR2 YYEKEE (reference sequence). This CDR3 region has 13 residues. The chain's CDR3 is CASSLGRLETQYF. For the CDR3, the DNA is TGTGCCAGCAGCTTAGGCAGGTTAGAGACCCAGTACTTC.

This clone was seen more than once but under ten times. The chain employs TRBV7-2 and TRBJ1-2, with D tentatively TRBD1 (6 bases). Trimming took off 5 bases at V and 4 bases at J, with 14 bases between the two ends. Per the germline V gene, CDR1 is SGHTA and CDR2 is FQGNSA. The CDR3 spans 14 residues. This chain's CDR3 is CASSTTGTSYGYTF. CDR3 coding DNA: TGTGCCAGCAGCACTACCGGGACATCCTATGGCTACACCTTC.

This clone was seen once. The V and J genes are TRBV6-6 and TRBJ1-1; 7 bases fit TRBD1. The CDR3 contains 14 residues. J gave up 0 bases and V 8 bases, and 6 bases lay outside the gene matches. CDR1 is MNHNY and CDR2 is SVGAGI in the germline V gene (reference sequence). The DNA of the CDR3 is TGTGCCAGCGGAAGGACAGGTTTGAACACTGAAGCTTTCTTT. As protein: CASGRTGLNTEAFF.

V usage is TRBV5-1 and J usage is TRBJ2-3, with 7 bases lining up with TRBD2. Trimming at V came to 0 bases and at J to 3 bases, leaving 1 base not matched to a gene. The CDR3 loop spans 14 amino acids. In germline, CDR1 is SGHRS, CDR2 YFSETQ. As DNA, the CDR3 is TGCGCCAGCAGCTTGGTGCGGGAGACAGATACGCAGTATTTT. It specifies CASSLVRETDTQYF.

This clone has just a few counts. The V call is TRBV4-1, the J call TRBJ1-6; possible D gene TRBD1, 5 bases. This CDR3 comprises 14 residues. Germline CDR1 MGHRA, CDR2 YSYEKL. With 4 bases removed from V and 10 bases from J, the gap between germline ends came to 14 bases. The CDR3 DNA sequence: TGCGCCAGCAGCCTATTAGGGACCATATCACCCCTCCACTTT. Protein sequence: CASSLLGTISPLHF.

This rearrangement joins TRBV4-1 to TRBJ1-2; 7 bases match TRBD1. The CDR3 totals 15 residues. The V gene end was trimmed by 0 bases and the J gene end by 4 bases; junction bases not matched to a gene: 5. Germline V gene sequence: CDR1 MGHRA, CDR2 YSYEKL. This chain's CDR3 is CASSQDIGGGYGYTF. For the CDR3, the DNA is TGCGCCAGCAGCCAAGATATAGGGGGCGGCTATGGCTACACCTTC.

The chain employs TRBV5-1 and TRBJ2-7; D gene uncertain. Germline CDR1 and CDR2: SGHRS and YFSETQ. V gave up 5 bases and J gave up 5 bases, with 20 bases separating them. CDR3 length: 15 amino acids. CDR3 sequence (DNA): TGCGCCAGCAGTCGTGGGGATCGCGAGCGTAACGAGCAGTACTTC. Translated: CASSRGDRERNEQYF. Complete variable domain (other parts from reference TRBV5-1 and TRBJ2-7): KAGVTQTPRYLIKTRGQQVTLSCSPISGHRSVSWYQQTPGQGLQFLFEYFSETQRNKGNFPGRFSGRQFSNSRSEMNVSTLELGDSALYLCASSRGDRERNEQYFGPGTRLTVT.

The genes are TRBV19 and TRBJ1-2, with 8 positions matching TRBD1. The CDR3 contains 14 residues. CDR1 LNHDA and CDR2 SQIVND come from the germline V gene (reference sequence). After removal of 4 bases from V and 4 bases from J, the junction contained 5 bases not matched to a gene. In DNA, the CDR3 is TGTGCCAGTAGTACGCGGGACAGGCTCTATGGCTACACCTTC. It translates to CASSTRDRLYGYTF.

V usage is TRBV5-4 and J usage is TRBJ1-1, with D unclear. The CDR3 extends over 16 amino acids. V was trimmed by 0 bases and J by 1 base, leaving 13 bases between them. Germline V lookup: CDR1 SGHNT, CDR2 YYREEE (reference sequence). The CDR3, as DNA: TGTGCCAGCAGCTTGGGGCAGGCCCCAAGGAACACTGAAGCTTTCTTT. Protein product: CASSLGQAPRNTEAFF.